The T cell receptor beta chain described here comes from a study of blood T cell repertoires in COVID-19 (TCRdb year 2020). Some background on the complete study: Samples covering the acute and convalescent phases of COVID-19 were provided by collaborators in the United States, Italy and Spain. Samples came from the ongoing ImmuneRACE study (first 160 participants) plus 1,254 subjects from 6 global collaborators. Sample metadata almost always included a de-identified subject ID, COVID-19 status, age in years and sex. The dataset comprised deeply sampled blood TCRbeta repertoires from subjects exposed to, actively infected with, or recovered from COVID-19. Where available, HLA class I and class II types were taken from metadata supplied by the sample provider and were not determined by assay-based typing. The repertoires were released in a freely available public database intended as a resource for research on the immune response to SARS-CoV-2. The material from the prospective study consisted of cDNA or gDNA derived from T cells, B-cell-depleted T cells, or PBMCs.

Here is what the overall study found, with its caveats: The amount of clinical and demographic metadata varied by source and participant and was provided uncurated.

The CDR3 measures 11 amino acids from cysteine to phenylalanine. Here the CDR3 DNA is all that survives: 33 bases in frame from base 1. Trimming removed 5 bases from V and 9 bases from J, leaving 8 bases between the germline ends. For CDR1 and CDR2, the germline V gene (reference sequence) lists SEHNR and FQNEAQ. Of note for this clone: Its specific antigen is unknown. No base quality values were provided; no much bigger clone lies one nucleotide off.

TCRbeta CDR3 regions were amplified from genomic DNA using the immunoSEQ Assay, a bias-controlled multiplex PCR. Per the original workflow: Nucleated cell counts per sample were estimated from amplification of reference gene primers within the assay. Sequence reads were collapsed and filtered to measure the absolute abundance of every unique TCRbeta CDR3 rearrangement. For each sample, productive Simpson clonality was calculated as the square root of Simpson's diversity index over productive rearrangements. What TCRdb holds here is the immuneACCESS table cut down to in-frame rearrangements. Part of the clones is not present; checked against another copy, under half of the missing clones reflect an unresolved V gene, and the others are unexplained. V, J and clone size are those of that table, while D and trimming were read from the DNA. The sample table contains 30,000 or so clones; only one count was recorded for 85% to 90% of them. The ten most abundant clones make up 5.9% of the sample.

Whole blood was collected in K2EDTA tubes by collaborating institutions according to the institutions' own protocols. For TCRbeta analysis, collaborators shipped samples in one of three forms: frozen whole blood, isolated PBMCs, or DNA extracted from either of those sample types. The sequence came from a human donor in a cohort sampled during active COVID-19. The rearrangement combines TRBV7-9 with TRBJ1-5, with a tentative D gene TRBD1 over 5 matching bases. Sequenced material: peripheral blood. The CDR3 protein: CASSRGGPQHF. The DNA reads TGTGCCAGCAGCCGCGGGGGGCCCCAGCATTTT.